These 2 T cell receptor beta chains were all obtained from the same sample, sequenced in a study of control samples from healthy donors and cancer patients. Sequencing was performed with immunoSEQ multiplex PCR; in TCRdb, only in-frame clones are kept and a portion is missing. Of about 120,000 clones listed, 85% to 90% are singletons. Source material: blood. These TCRs come from a man aged 30 to 39 in good health.

This chain joins TRBV14 and TRBJ2-7; the D gene is possibly TRBD1 (5 bases). The CDR3 is 12 amino acids. The V and J ends lost 4 bases and 3 bases respectively, with 7 bases between them. Germline CDR1 SGHDN, CDR2 FVKESK. The chain's CDR3 is CASSPQGYEQYF. The CDR3 nucleotides are TGTGCCAGCAGCCCCCAGGGCTACGAGCAGTACTTC. Supplemented by reference TRBV14 and TRBJ2-7, the full variable domain reads EAGVTQFPSHSVIEKGQTVTLRCDPISGHDNLYWYRRVMGKEIKFLLHFVKESKQDESGMPNNRFLAERTGGTYSTLKVQPAELEDSGVYFCASSPQGYEQYFGPGTRLTVT.

This clone was detected once. The rearrangement joins TRBV2 to TRBJ2-1, with TRBD2 matching over 8 bases. The V and J ends lost 6 bases and 7 bases, in that order; junction bases with no gene match: 2. There are 12 residues in the CDR3. Germline V CDR1 and CDR2: SNHLY, FYNNEI. CDR3 DNA: TGTGCCAGCAGCGGACTAGCAAATGAGCAGTTCTTC. It is translated as CASSGLANEQFF.